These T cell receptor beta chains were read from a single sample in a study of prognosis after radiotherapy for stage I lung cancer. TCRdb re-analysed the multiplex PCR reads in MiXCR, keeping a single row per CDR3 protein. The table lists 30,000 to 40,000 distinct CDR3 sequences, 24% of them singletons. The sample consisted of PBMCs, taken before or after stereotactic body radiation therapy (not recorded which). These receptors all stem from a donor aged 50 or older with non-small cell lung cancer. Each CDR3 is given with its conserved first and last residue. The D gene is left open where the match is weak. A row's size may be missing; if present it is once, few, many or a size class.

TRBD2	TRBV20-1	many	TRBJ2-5	TGCAGTGCTGAGGTAGCTAGCGGACCCCCTGGAGAGACCCAGTACTTC	CSAEVASGPPGETQYF
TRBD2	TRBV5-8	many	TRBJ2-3	TGTGCCAGCAGCTTCTTGGTTACTAGCGGGGGCAGACGGGGCACAGATACGCAGTATTTT	CASSFLVTSGGRRGTDTQYF
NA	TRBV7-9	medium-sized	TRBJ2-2	TGTGCCAGCAGCTTTGCGAACACCGGGGAGCTGTTTTTT	CASSFANTGELFF
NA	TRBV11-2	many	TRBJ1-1	TGTGCCAGCAGTTCACAGGGAATCACTGAAGCTTTCTTT	CASSSQGITEAFF
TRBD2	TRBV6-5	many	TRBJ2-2	TGTGCCAGCGAGTTACTAGCGTCAAACACCGGGGAGCTGTTTTTT	CASELLASNTGELFF
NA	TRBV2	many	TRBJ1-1	TGTGCCAGCAGTAGGGCCTCCCAAGCTTTCTTT	CASSRASQAFF
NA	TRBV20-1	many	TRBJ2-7	TGCAGTGCCTCTGACAGTGGCTACGAGCAGTACTTC	CSASDSGYEQYF
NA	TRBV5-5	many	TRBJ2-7	TGTGCCAGCAGCTTGAAGGACGATTACGAGCAGTACTTC	CASSLKDDYEQYF
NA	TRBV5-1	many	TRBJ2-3	TGCGCCAGCAGCTGGGACGGTAGTGATACGCAGTATTTT	CASSWDGSDTQYF
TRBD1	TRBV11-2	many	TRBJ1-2	TGTGCCAGCAGCTCCAACAGGGGCCAATATGGCTACACCTTC	CASSSNRGQYGYTF
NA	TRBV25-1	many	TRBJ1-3	TGTGCCAGCTCTAGGGGGGGCTCTGGAAACACCATATATTTT	CASSRGGSGNTIYF
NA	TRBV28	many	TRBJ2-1	TGTGCCAGCAGTTTACCCGGGACCTACAATGAGCAGTTCTTC	CASSLPGTYNEQFF
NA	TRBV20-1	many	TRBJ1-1	TGCAGTGCTAGAGGCCTCGGGGGAATCGACACTGAAGCTTTCTTT	CSARGLGGIDTEAFF
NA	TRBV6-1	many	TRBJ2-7	TGTGCCAGCAGAAAGGAGGGGGCCTCCTACGAGCAGTACTTC	CASRKEGASYEQYF
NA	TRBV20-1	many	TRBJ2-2	TGCAGTGCTACCCACCCGAACACCGGGGAGCTGTTTTTT	CSATHPNTGELFF
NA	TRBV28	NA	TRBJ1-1	TGTGCCAGCAGTTTCCTAAACACTGAAGCTTTCTTT	CASSFLNTEAFF
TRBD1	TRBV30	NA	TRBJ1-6	TGTGCCTGGAGTTCTACAGGGGGCTCACCCCTCCACTTT	CAWSSTGGSPLHF
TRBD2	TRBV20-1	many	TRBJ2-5	TGCAGTGCAGTAGCGGGGGGGCAAGAGACCCAGTACTTC	CSAVAGGQETQYF
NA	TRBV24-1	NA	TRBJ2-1	TGTGCCACCAGTGAACCAGGGATAGGGCGGGTCGAGCAGTTCTTC	CATSEPGIGRVEQFF
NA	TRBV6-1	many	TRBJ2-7	TGTGCCAGCAGTGAAGCCAGACTGCATTTGTACGAGCAGTACTTC	CASSEARLHLYEQYF
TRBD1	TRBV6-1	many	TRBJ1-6	TGTGCCAGCAGGTCCCCCGGGACAGAGAATTCACCCCTCCACTTT	CASRSPGTENSPLHF
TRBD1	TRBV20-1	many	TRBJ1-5	TGCAGTGCTCCGGAGGGAGACAGGGGTGGGCCCCAGCATTTT	CSAPEGDRGGPQHF
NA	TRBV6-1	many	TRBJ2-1	TGTGCCAGCAGCCCTGATTCGGGTGGGTACAATGAGCAGTTCTTC	CASSPDSGGYNEQFF
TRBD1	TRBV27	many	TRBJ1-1	TGTGCCAGCAAGATCAACAGGGGCAGTGGGGGCACTGAAGCTTTCTTT	CASKINRGSGGTEAFF
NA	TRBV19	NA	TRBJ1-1	TGTGCCAGTAGCACCCACGGGGTGCTGGTTGATGCTTTCTTT	CASSTHGVLVDAFF
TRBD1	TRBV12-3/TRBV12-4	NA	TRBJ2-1	TGTGCCAGCAGTCCCGGACAGGTCTATGAGCAGTTCTTC	CASSPGQVYEQFF
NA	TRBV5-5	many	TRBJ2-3	TGTGCCAGCAGGCGGGACAGTTTCGGGGGAGATACGCAGTATTTT	CASRRDSFGGDTQYF
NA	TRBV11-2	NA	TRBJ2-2	TGTGCCAGCAGCTCGTACATTGCTTCCGGGGAGCTGTTTTTT	CASSSYIASGELFF
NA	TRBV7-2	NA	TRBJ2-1	TGTGCCAGCAGCTTAGTCGTTGACGGCTATGAGCAGTTCTTC	CASSLVVDGYEQFF
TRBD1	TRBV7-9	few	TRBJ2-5	TGTGTCAGCAGCCAACAAACAGGGGGCAGATTTCGAGAGACCCAGTACTTC	CVSSQQTGGRFRETQYF
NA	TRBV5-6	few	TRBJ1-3	TGTGCCAGCAGCTTGGGCTCTGGAAACACCATATATTTT	CASSLGSGNTIYF
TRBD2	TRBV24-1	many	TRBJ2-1	TGTGCCACCAGTGATGGACTAGCGGAGGCCTACAACGAGCAGTTCTTC	CATSDGLAEAYNEQFF
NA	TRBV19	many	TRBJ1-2	TGTGCCAGTAGTATAGATGATCGGACTAACTATGGCTACACCTTC	CASSIDDRTNYGYTF
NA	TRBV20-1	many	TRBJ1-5	TGCAGTGGCCACACAGGGTTTAGCAATCAGCCCCAGCATTTT	CSGHTGFSNQPQHF
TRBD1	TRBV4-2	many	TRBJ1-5	TGTGCCAGCAGCCAAGCGACAGGGGAGAGCAATCAGCCCCAGCATTTT	CASSQATGESNQPQHF
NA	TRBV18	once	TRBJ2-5	TGTGCCAGCTCACCACAAGTAGTCCCCCAAGAGACCCAGTACTTC	CASSPQVVPQETQYF
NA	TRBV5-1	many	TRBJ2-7	TGCGCCAGCAGGACCTCCCGGGGGCCATCCTACGAGCAGTACTTC	CASRTSRGPSYEQYF
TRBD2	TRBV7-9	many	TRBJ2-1	TGTGCCAGCACCCCACCGGGCGGGAGATTAAATGAGCAGTTCTTC	CASTPPGGRLNEQFF
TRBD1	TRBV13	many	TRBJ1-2	TGTGCCAGCAGCTCGCGGACAGGGGGTAGCTATGGCTACACCTTC	CASSSRTGGSYGYTF
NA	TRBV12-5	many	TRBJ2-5	TGTGCTAGTGGGATCAGCGGCGGAGAGACCCAGTACTTC	CASGISGGETQYF
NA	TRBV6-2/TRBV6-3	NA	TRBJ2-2	TGTGCCAGCATTTACTCCCCCCTCCGGTTCCGGACCCCTAACACCGGGGAGCTGTTTTTT	CASIYSPLRFRTPNTGELFF
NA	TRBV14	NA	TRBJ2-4	TGTGCCAGCAGCCAAGGGGACCGCCTCAGGCAAAACATTCAGTACTTC	CASSQGDRLRQNIQYF